The text below deals with one T cell receptor (beta chain). What antigen it recognizes has not been identified. Base qualities were left out, and no much larger clone turns up one base away. Library generation was performed with the immunoSEQ multiplex PCR assay. The multiplex PCR relied on a mix of 60 forward primers for TCR Vbeta segments and 13 reverse primers for TCR Jbeta segments. Amplification of the CDR3 region of rearranged TCR beta genes was performed with a multiplex PCR assay on genomic DNA. The Illumina HiSeq System was used to sequence the amplified TCR beta libraries as 87-base-pair reads. The authors' analysis ran thus. Across the 670 or so repertoires, a later analysis counted some 81 million unique TCR beta chains, roughly 11 million of which were shared by at least two donors. Raw reads were error-corrected and collapsed into unique sequences by a nearest-neighbor algorithm in which closely related sequences were merged to remove PCR and sequencing errors. CDR3 sequences were aligned to IMGT reference sequences to assign V, D and J gene segments. For a sequence to be retained, a match of at least six nucleotides was required to both a V gene segment and a J gene segment. A rearrangement counted as productive if the CDR3 had no stop codons and remained in frame with V and J, and every other rearrangement counted as non-productive. CDR3 was defined by IMGT convention, running from the second conserved V-encoded cysteine to the conserved J-encoded phenylalanine. In an earlier analysis of some 550 of the donors, sequences lacking an unambiguous match to a single V gene segment were excluded. In an earlier analysis of several hundred of the donors, V segments were called functional above 56.7% productive rearrangements and were called segregating when the between-donor standard deviation exceeded 5%. A statistical classification framework was developed to diagnose cytomegalovirus status using the catalog of TCR beta chain sequences. In a later analysis, TCR nucleotide sequences were compared against IMGT/GENE-DB human TR gene sequences so that V and J genes could be assigned. The TCRdist pipeline was used in a later analysis to assign CDR3 sequences and most-parsimonious VDJ recombination scenarios. In a later analysis, every TCR beta chain was defined by the combination of its CDR3 amino acid sequence and its V-gene family, and reads without a unique V-gene family were dropped. In a later analysis, nearly 600 highly shared, low-generation-probability nucleotide sequences were removed to address suspected cross-contamination and a sequencing artifact. In a later analysis, a clonal expansion index for each public chain was calculated from normalized within-repertoire ranks of inferred template counts. In a later analysis, generation probabilities were computed with a VDJ recombination model fitted to out-of-frame rearrangements, and the resulting probabilities were checked against IGoR. Hypergeometric tests were used in a later analysis to score TCR-TCR, TCR-HLA and TCR-CMV co-occurrence, with a repertoire-size bias correction applied to the TCR pairs. In a later analysis, false discovery rates were estimated by permuting HLA or CMV assignments 20 times. A later analysis grouped co-occurring TCRs with DBSCAN, adding TCRdist sequence similarity when clustering within HLA-allele-positive subsets. Co-occurrence clustering excluded repertoires with fewer than 30,000 or more than 120,000 public chains, plus five with anomalous nucleotide sharing. TCRdb re-hosts the immuneACCESS table, in-frame sequences only. Its copies lack some clones; in the studies checked, an unresolved V gene accounts for under half of them, and the cause for the rest is not known. V, J and clone size are those of that table, while D and trimming were read from the DNA. This sample comprises 150,000 to 200,000 clones, 87% of them detected only once. Less than 0.3% of the sample belongs to the ten largest clones.

The data derive from a study of cytomegalovirus exposure and HLA in healthy donors (dated by TCRdb to 2016 to 2017). Background for the entire study: According to an earlier analysis of 587 of the donors, 150 million to 200 million T cells yielded 90 million to 140 million unique TCR beta sequences and around 300 Gb of sequence data. An early release that covered 500 to 800 HLA-typed donors contained around 300 gigabases of sequencing data and about 84 million unique TCR sequences. Of the roughly 400 genotyped donors, approximately 83% fell in the genetic ancestry cluster associated with self-reported Caucasian donors. The study aimed to test whether signatures of past pathogen exposure could be identified by cataloging public T cell receptors. The study profiled the T cell repertoires of 666 subjects by immunosequencing and related them to cytomegalovirus serostatus. Along with the approximately 670-subject first cohort, a separate validation cohort of over a hundred different subjects was used. The study combined high-throughput TCR immunosequencing, statistical association of individual TCRs with disease status, and machine learning to predict cytomegalovirus infection status. To study patterns of TCR occurrence, a later analysis re-analyzed previously published TCR beta repertoires from hundreds of donors and added high-resolution HLA genotyping. Rather than using new phenotypic data, the later analysis identified candidate immune exposures from TCR beta sequences and from how often those sequences occurred across donors. An earlier analysis of around 580 of the donors used high-throughput TCR beta sequencing to judge whether each TCR beta V gene segment behaved as functional or pseudogenic. Donor age, sex, ethnicity and CMV serostatus were compiled alongside the repertoire data. A later genetic analysis used genome-wide SNP genotypes for 398 of the 666 donors, treating that subset as a discovery cohort. Every repertoire in the discovery cohort had been generated on one and the same sequencing platform. Both class I and class II loci were covered by HLA typing, at four-digit resolution. Typing coverage differed by locus: A, B, C, DRB1 and DQB1 were typed in roughly 620-640 donors, DQA1 in 522, DPA1 in 606, and DPB1 in approximately 450. Because of strong linkage in the cohort, 5 or 6 DR-DQ haplotypes were treated as single units for association and clustering. Across some 400 genotyped donors of the cohort, an average of 235,054 unique TCR beta nucleotide sequences per donor were sequenced, and roughly 20% of those sequences were non-productive. What the study reported, not specific to this receptor: In a later analysis, several top co-occurrence clusters were reported to appear linked to parvovirus B19, influenza, CMV and Epstein-Barr virus. An earlier analysis of some 590 of the donors showed that most TCR beta V segments appeared in productive rearrangements either about 87% or about 30% of the time, which broadly matched IMGT annotations. A later analysis found that TCR association rates varied across HLA loci, with DRB1 alleles showing the most associated TCRs and HLA-C alleles the fewest. A further reported finding was that TCR beta sequences accurately predicted the HLA-A and HLA-B alleles for most subjects in the first cohort. According to the authors, the approach could potentially be generalized to other disease states and immunological phenotypes. While some public TCRs were present in many individuals, most TCR sequences turned up only very rarely across donors. The study listed approximately 160 TCR beta chains as associated with cytomegalovirus. For the cohort, immune exposure information was limited to CMV serostatus. Because the 87-base-pair reads could not distinguish some IMGT-functional V segments, including TRBV6-2 and TRBV6-3, those segments were excluded. HLA typing was unavailable for some donors at each locus, so association tests used only the typed subset. In a later genetic analysis, fewer N-insertions in productive TCRs were reported among donors in an Asian-associated ancestry cluster than the approximately 710-donor mean. A later analysis associated 16,951 TCR beta sequences with specific HLA alleles at a false discovery rate of 0.05. A group of highly shared sequence variants was considered likely to be a technical artifact of the sequencing pipeline. In vitro tests confirmed that a few of the cytomegalovirus-associated TCR beta chains recognize cytomegalovirus antigens. The earlier analysis of nearly 600 of the donors excluded fewer than 20 rarely observed V segments, including chromosome 9 orphons, because counts were too low. According to a later analysis, most CMV-associated TCR beta chains appeared to be HLA-restricted, and the HLA associations seemed to be driven largely by CMV exposure. Roughly uniform sequencing depth across donors was assumed in presence/absence analyses, although this assumption may not hold. Correlated functional status among segregating V segments might be attributable to linkage disequilibrium, but an unknown experimental factor could not be ruled out. Only TCR beta chains were sequenced in this cohort, and the absence of alpha or paired-chain data limited detectable features. In both the original and validation cohorts, the classifier was reported to diagnose cytomegalovirus status with high specificity and sensitivity. A later genetic analysis associated a missense DCLRE1C variant with V-gene and J-gene trimming of TCR beta chains, and an independent cohort replicated the association. In a later analysis, HLA-associated TCR beta chains were found to be more clonally expanded and to have lower generation probabilities than equally common non-associated chains. When HLA alleles, especially DR and DQ, strongly co-occurred, TCR associations were difficult to assign to individual alleles.

The cohort was made up of 666 healthy bone marrow donors. Cohort members were all nominally healthy when sampled, although unrecorded immune exposures were likely present. The donor tested CMV seronegative and was one of the 352 seronegative cohort members. A peripheral blood sample was provided by each donor, and peripheral blood mononuclear cells were used for TCR beta sequencing. Genomic DNA was extracted from the blood cell samples with the Qiagen DNeasy Blood Extraction Kit. V and J lose 2 bases and 1 base, and a span of 13 bases separates them. The germline V gene supplies CDR1 SGHRS and CDR2 YFSETQ. The CDR3 covers 15 residues, taking in both the cysteine and the phenylalanine. Only CDR3 DNA remains: 45 bases, in frame from the first base.

Sample: PBMCs. The receptor was derived from a girl less than two years old in good health and CMV-seronegative. In this chain, TRBV5-1 is recombined with TRBJ2-7, with a tentative D gene TRBD2 over 5 matching bases. CDR3 protein: CASSFSSGSSYEQYF. The nucleotide sequence is TGCGCCAGCAGCTTTTCTTCGGGGTCTTCCTACGAGCAGTACTTC.